This T cell receptor beta chain was recovered during a study of blood T cell repertoires in COVID-19. On the study more broadly: The origin of the acute and convalescent COVID-19 samples was the United States, Italy and Spain. Nucleic acid was either cDNA or gDNA, and it came from T cells, B-cell-depleted T cells, or PBMCs.

The CDR3 is made up of 14 amino acids. V shed 2 bases and J shed 5 bases, with 13 bases lying between them. Germline V gene data show CDR1 as SGHRS and CDR2 as YFSETQ. Authors' methods: It was from reference gene primer amplification that nucleated cell counts were estimated. Some clones are missing from TCRdb's copy, which holds only in-frame ones; the method was immunoSEQ multiplex PCR. The V and J calls and clone size were taken over from that table, and D and trimming were inferred from the DNA. The table includes about 140,000 clones, 90% detected once. The specimen was peripheral blood. This receptor was obtained from a woman at least 80 years old with acute or convalescent COVID-19. V gene TRBV5-1 combines with J gene TRBJ2-5; tentative D call: TRBD2 (6 bases). CDR3 in DNA: TGCGCCAGCAGCTTATCCGGGGGTGGTGAGACCCAGTACTTC. Translating gives CASSLSGGGETQYF.